Described below is a single T cell receptor beta chain sequence and its context. There is no known antigen for this receptor. One end of the junction fails to match germline, which may point to a read error. Looking up the germline V gene (reference sequence) yields CDR1 SSHAT and CDR2 FNYEAQ. From cysteine to phenylalanine, the CDR3 is 15 amino acids long. Only CDR3 DNA is held: 45 bases, read in frame from base 1. The immunoSEQ Assay was used to sequence TCRbeta CDR3 regions. After extraction, genomic DNA underwent amplification by bias-controlled multiplex PCR, followed by high-throughput sequencing. Processing in the source paper ran as follows. To quantify the absolute abundance of every unique TCRbeta CDR3 region, sequences were collapsed and filtered. T cell fraction was estimated by normalizing TCRbeta template counts to usable DNA, with usable DNA measured through amplification of reference genes found in all nucleated cells. Repertoire TCRs were annotated as SARS-CoV-2-specific when V gene, CDR3 amino acid sequence and J gene were exactly matched to a known reactive TCR set. The reference SARS-CoV-2 TCR set was derived from MIRA and filtered for enrichment in COVID-19-positive ImmuneCODE repertoires, a step that removed public or cross-reactive TCRs. Based on the MIRA antigens, annotated TCRs were further analysed at the level of specific ORF or position within ORF. Depth was the summed frequency of annotated unique rearrangements, while breadth was defined as annotated unique rearrangements over total unique productive rearrangements. TCR breadth was compared between groups using two-sided Wilcoxon rank-sum tests. The table comes from immuneACCESS by way of TCRdb, which keeps in-frame sequences with V and J called. Part of the clones is missing from these tables; in studies checked, under half for an unresolved V gene and the rest for unknown reasons. V, J and clone size are those of that table, while D and trimming were read from the DNA. Counted in this sample were approximately 480,000 clones; around 85% of them appeared once. Jointly, the top ten make up roughly 13% of the sample.

The data were taken from a study of Ad26.COV2.S vaccination and SARS-CoV-2 variants (dated by TCRdb to about 2021). Study-level background: Vaccine-arm donors came from COV1001, a multicentre, randomized, double-blind, placebo-controlled phase I-IIa trial of Ad26.COV2.S in healthy adults. Trial participants were randomized into five groups of five: low-dose or high-dose Ad26.COV2.S given once or twice, or placebo on both occasions. TCRbeta repertoire sequencing served as the tool for gauging how specific and how broad the SARS-CoV-2-reactive T cell receptors were following Ad26.COV2.S vaccination. Ad26.COV2.S was administered intramuscularly at a dose of 5x10^10 or 1x10^11 viral particles, either as one shot or as two shots given 56 days apart. Throughout the experiments and outcome assessment, investigators stayed blinded to trial group allocation. The TCR-sequenced set comprised about 32 samples: approximately 19 Ad26.COV2.S vaccine recipients, 5 placebo recipients and 8 SARS-CoV-2 convalescent individuals. Overall results and qualifications from the work: Vaccine and placebo recipients had similar non-spike TCR breadth, a finding consistent with the vaccine containing only spike. After vaccination, spike-specific CD8+ and CD4+ T cell responses were reported to show substantial breadth. Spike-specific TCR breadth was higher in Ad26.COV2.S recipients than in placebo recipients (P = 0.0014). The study was not powered for comparison of responses between vaccine doses or regimens. The authors noted that total T cell responses may have been underestimated by the TCR breadth and depth analyses.

Interpreted using the paper, the treatment or condition label stands for: over 15 received Ad26.COV2.S at low or high dose, single or two shots; five or six received placebo; per-sample allocation not given. Repertoires of vaccine and placebo recipients were sequenced from samples collected on day 63 after the first injection. Between 29 July and 7 August 2020, Cohort 1b enrolled about two dozen adults aged 18-55 years at one site in Boston, USA. Ad26.COV2.S was a replication-incompetent adenovirus type 26 vector expressing a prefusion-stabilized SARS-CoV-2 spike protein from the original Wuhan strain.

The specimen was peripheral blood, collected in a trial of Ad26.COV2.S vaccine versus placebo. This chain is built from TRBV7-7 and TRBJ2-7; 7 junctional bases match TRBD1. The clonotype originates from a person between 18 and 60 years old who received the Ad26.COV2.S COVID-19 vaccine or a placebo. CDR3 region: CASSKGAGGSYEQYF. The bases read TGTGCTAGCAGTAAGGGGGCAGGGGGCTCCTACGAGCAGTACTTC.